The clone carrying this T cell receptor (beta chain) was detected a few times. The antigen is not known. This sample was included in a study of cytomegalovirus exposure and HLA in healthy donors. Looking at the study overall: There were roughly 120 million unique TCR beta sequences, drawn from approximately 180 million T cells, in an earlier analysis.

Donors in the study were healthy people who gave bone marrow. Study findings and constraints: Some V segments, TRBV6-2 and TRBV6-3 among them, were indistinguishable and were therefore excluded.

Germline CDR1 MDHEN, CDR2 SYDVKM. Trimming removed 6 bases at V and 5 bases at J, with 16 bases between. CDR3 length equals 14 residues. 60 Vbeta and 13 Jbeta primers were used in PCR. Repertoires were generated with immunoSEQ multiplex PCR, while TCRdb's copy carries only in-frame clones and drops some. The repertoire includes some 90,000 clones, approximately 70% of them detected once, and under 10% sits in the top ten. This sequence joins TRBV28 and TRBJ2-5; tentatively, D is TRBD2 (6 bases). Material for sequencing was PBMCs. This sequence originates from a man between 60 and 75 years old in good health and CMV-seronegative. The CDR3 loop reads CASRVSGPIETQYF. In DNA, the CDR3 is TGTGCCAGCAGGGTGAGCGGGCCCATCGAGACCCAGTACTTC.